This T cell receptor beta chain was recorded in a study of CD8 T cells in ankylosing spondylitis. Study-level findings and limits: Seemingly characteristic of ankylosing spondylitis blood was a TCR beta motif consisting of roughly 8 highly homologous variants.

This CDR3 comprises 13 residues. Germline CDR1 is SGHTA and CDR2 is FQGNSA. V lost 4 bases and J 6 bases, leaving 7 bases between the germline ends. TCRdb processed the 5' RACE reads anew with MiXCR; each CDR3 protein has one entry. This sample has more than 600,000 distinct CDR3 sequences, with around 17% found just once. This clonotype was seen more than once but under ten times. Its antigen remains unknown. V gene TRBV7-2 combines with J gene TRBJ1-6, with unresolved D. The sequencing sample was made of blood, either unsorted or a sorted T cell fraction (not recorded which). The TCR originated in a male donor with ankylosing spondylitis. CDR3 protein: CASSSVRNSPLHF. The CDR3 DNA reads TGTGCCAGCAGCTCTGTTCGTAATTCACCCCTCCACTTT. The complete variable domain, with remaining parts taken from reference TRBV7-2 and TRBJ1-6, reads GAGVSQSPSNKVTEKGKDVELRCDPISGHTALYWYRQSLGQGLEFLIYFQGNSAPDKSGLPSDRFSAERTGGSVSTLTIQRTQQEDSAVYLCASSSVRNSPLHFGNGTRLTVT.